The T cell receptor (beta chain) under discussion was sequenced for a study of T cell changes during pregnancy in multiple sclerosis. CDR1 and CDR2 from the germline V gene are SGHDT and YYEEEE. The junction had 4 bases not matched to a gene; V was cut back by 3 bases and J by 2 bases. This CDR3 has 15 amino acids. The protocol was immunoSEQ multiplex PCR, while the TCRdb copy is restricted to in-frame clones and leaves out a portion. The data show 45,000 to 60,000 clones, over 75% seen once. The sequence came from a female donor with multiple sclerosis, enrolled in a pregnancy study. This chain links TRBV5-6 with TRBJ2-1, with TRBD1 matching 8 bases. The sequencing here drew on CD8+ T cells from peripheral blood mononuclear cells, taken in the second trimester of pregnancy. The CDR3 loop reads CASSSGTGAYNEQFF. CDR3 coding DNA: TGTGCCAGCAGCTCCGGGACAGGAGCCTACAATGAGCAGTTCTTC.